The following is a T cell receptor (beta chain) sequence with its context. This specimen belongs to a study of blood T cell repertoires in COVID-19. Clones were read by immunoSEQ multiplex PCR, and TCRdb kept only the in-frame ones, dropping some. The repertoire holds about 180,000 clones, with about 85% as singletons. Trimming took off 0 bases at V and 5 bases at J, with 14 bases between the two ends. From germline, CDR1 is KGHSH and CDR2 LQKENI. The length of the CDR3 is 16 residues. Sequenced sample: PBMCs or T cells enriched from blood (not recorded which). The clonotype originates from a man aged 40-49 years who had recovered from COVID-19. V and J are TRBV18 and TRBJ1-5; a weak D match, TRBD1 (6 bases). The CDR3 DNA follows: TGTGCCAGCTCACCACCTTTGACAGGCCGACATCAGCCCCAGCATTTT. Translated, it gives CASSPPLTGRHQPQHF.